The 18 T cell receptor beta chains listed next were all sequenced from one sample in a study of blood T cell repertoires in COVID-19. Measured with immunoSEQ multiplex PCR; TCRdb has only the in-frame clones, and not every one. This repertoire shows hundreds of thousands of clones, around 87% found once; its top ten account for approximately 4%. Sequenced: PBMCs or T cells enriched from blood (not recorded which). These receptors all come from a woman aged 18-29 years with acute COVID-19.

The genes are TRBV19 and TRBJ1-4, with 9 bases aligning to TRBD1. V lost 9 bases and J lost 4; bases outside the gene matches: 6. Germline CDR1 LNHDA, CDR2 SQIVND (reference sequence). This CDR3 is 14 amino acids long. Here the CDR3 DNA reads TGTGCCAGCGGGACAGGGTCAGTTAATGAAAAACTGTTTTTT. Its translation is CASGTGSVNEKLFF.

This clone was seen once. The genes are TRBV12-3 or TRBV12-4 and TRBJ2-1; D possibly corresponds to TRBD2 (6 bases). The ends were cut back, 5 bases at V and 7 bases at J, with 9 bases in the middle. The CDR3 length is 12 residues. CDR3 nucleotide sequence: TGTGCCAGCAGTAGCGCGGGGAATGAGCAGTTCTTC. Translation gives CASSSAGNEQFF.

The chain couples TRBV6-5 to TRBJ2-1; TRBD1 might be the D (6 bases). Trimming shortened V by 7 bases and J by 4 bases, and 17 bases separated the two germline ends. CDR1 and CDR2 from the germline V gene are MNHEY and SVGAGI. CDR3 size: 15 residues. DNA for the CDR3: TGTGCCAGCACCAGGGGACACTCCGAATACAATGAGCAGTTCTTC. Translation: CASTRGHSEYNEQFF.

This chain links TRBV28 with TRBJ1-2, with 10 nucleotides matching TRBD1. CDR3 length: 15 residues. CDR1 MDHEN and CDR2 SYDVKM come from the germline V gene. After removal of 10 bases from V and 5 bases from J, the junction contained 13 bases not matched to a gene. CDR3 DNA sequence: TGTGCCACCGATGGGACAGGGGCCCCTTATTATGGCTACACCTTC. It specifies CATDGTGAPYYGYTF.

The chain has TRBV18 and TRBJ2-2; TRBD1 matches 7 bases. This CDR3 region has 13 residues. The V gene's germline CDR1 is KGHSH and CDR2 LQKENI. V was pared by 2 bases and J by 6 bases, with 0 bases of the junction left unmatched. The CDR3 DNA is TGTGCCAGCTCACCAGACAGGGCCGGGGAGCTGTTTTTT. This encodes CASSPDRAGELFF.

This chain joins TRBV28 and TRBJ1-5, with 7 bases matching TRBD1. CDR1 MDHEN and CDR2 SYDVKM come from the germline V gene. Losses at the gene ends were 7 bases for V and 4 bases for J; bases not matched to a gene: 10. The CDR3 covers 15 residues. The CDR3, as DNA: TGTGCCAGCACCAGAGACAGGGTTGGAAATCAGCCCCAGCATTTT. It is translated as CASTRDRVGNQPQHF.

The chain combines TRBV9 with TRBJ2-2, with 7 nucleotides matching TRBD1. The CDR3 loop spans 15 amino acids. V shed 1 base, J shed 5 bases, and the junction held 5 bases outside the gene matches. Germline V gene data show CDR1 as SGDLS and CDR2 as YYNGEE. CDR3 nucleotides: TGTGCCAGCAGCGTAATTAGCAGGGGGACCGGGGAGCTGTTTTTT. Translated, it gives CASSVISRGTGELFF.

This chain links TRBV13 with TRBJ1-1, with 12 nucleotides matching TRBD1. The CDR3 loop spans 16 amino acids. Germline values: CDR1 PRHDT, CDR2 FYEKMQ (reference sequence). V shed 5 bases and J 5 bases; nucleotides not matched to a gene: 9. The CDR3 DNA reads TGTGCCAGCAGCCGAGAGGGGGACAGGGGGCTAACTGAAGCTTTCTTT. Translation: CASSREGDRGLTEAFF.

This clone was counted once. This sequence joins TRBV19 and TRBJ1-5, with D unclear. CDR3 size: 17 residues. With 1 base removed from V and 1 base from J, the gap between germline ends came to 14 bases. Per germline, CDR1 LNHDA and CDR2 SQIVND (reference sequence). For the CDR3, the DNA is TGTGCCAGTAGTATAGGGGCGCTTAGGAGGAGCAATCAGCCCCAGCATTTT. Protein product: CASSIGALRRSNQPQHF. Complete variable domain (other parts from reference TRBV19 and TRBJ1-5): DGGITQSPKYLFRKEGQNVTLSCEQNLNHDAMYWYRQDPGQGLRLIYYSQIVNDFQKGDIAEGYSVSREKKESFPLTVTSAQKNPTAFYLCASSIGALRRSNQPQHFGDGTRLSIL.

The CDR3 bases are TGTGCCAGCGCCGAGTATAGCAATCAGCCCCAGCATTTT. This encodes CASAEYSNQPQHF. V gene TRBV27 combines with J gene TRBJ1-5, with D unresolved. V was trimmed by 8 bases and J by 0 bases, leaving 8 bases between them. CDR1 and CDR2 (germline): MNHEY, SMNVEV (reference sequence). CDR3 length: 13 amino acids.

This rearrangement joins TRBV18 to TRBJ1-2, with D possibly matching TRBD1 (6 bases). Germline V CDR1 and CDR2: KGHSH, LQKENI. The CDR3 is 13 amino acids. V shed 6 bases and J shed 2 bases, with 10 bases lying between them. The DNA of the CDR3 is TGTGCCAGCTCGCCCACAGGGAACTATGGCTACACCTTC. Translating gives CASSPTGNYGYTF.

The chain uses TRBV25-1 and TRBJ1-2; D unclear. Germline loops: CDR1 MGHDK, CDR2 SYGVNS. Trimming took off 1 base at V and 1 base at J, with 16 bases between the two ends. The CDR3 contains 17 residues. DNA for the CDR3: TGTGCCAGCAGTGAATTGAACGGGGTAACAAGTAACTATGGCTACACCTTC. It encodes CASSELNGVTSNYGYTF.

The chain combines TRBV29-1 with TRBJ2-5, with 11 bases fitting TRBD2. In germline, CDR1 is SQVTM, CDR2 ANQGSEA. The CDR3 is made up of 13 amino acids. Trimming removed 6 bases from V and 4 bases from J; junction bases left unmatched: 4. CDR3 coding DNA: TGCAGCGTGGCCACTAGCGGGAGAGAGACCCAGTACTTC. It codes for CSVATSGRETQYF.

This clone was observed once. The CDR3 nucleotides read TGTGCCAGTAGAAGCCGGGGGGATAGCAATCAGCCCCAGCATTTT. As protein: CASRSRGDSNQPQHF. The chain carries TRBV19 and TRBJ1-5; D may be TRBD1 (5 bases). Germline lookup yields CDR1 LNHDA and CDR2 SQIVND (reference sequence). This CDR3 region has 15 residues. Trimming shortened V by 6 bases and J by 0 bases, and 12 bases separated the two germline ends.

The chain is built from TRBV24-1 and TRBJ2-3; no reliable D call. Germline V gene data show CDR1 as KGHDR and CDR2 as SFDVKD. The CDR3 sequence is 16 residues long. Trimming left V 3 bases short and J 5 bases short, with 17 bases between. In nucleotides, the CDR3 is TGTGCCACCAGTGATCCCGGTCGACTCACGGGAGATACGCAGTATTTT. Translating it yields CATSDPGRLTGDTQYF.

The chain carries TRBV28 and TRBJ2-7, with TRBD1 matching over 7 bases. Per the germline V gene, CDR1 is MDHEN and CDR2 is SYDVKM. This CDR3 has 16 residues. With 6 bases clipped from V and 2 bases from J, the junction kept 13 bases outside the gene matches. This CDR3 is CASRPGTVLPTYEQYF. As DNA, the CDR3 is TGTGCCAGCAGACCCGGGACAGTTCTTCCAACCTACGAGCAGTACTTC.

The rearrangement links TRBV2 to TRBJ1-1; the D gene is possibly TRBD1 (5 bases). CDR1 SNHLY and CDR2 FYNNEI come from the germline V gene. The CDR3 has 13 residues. V was cut by 10 bases and J by 3 bases, with 15 bases left in between. This CDR3 is CATSAEGDTEAFF. DNA of the CDR3: TGTGCCACCTCGGCGGAAGGGGACACTGAAGCTTTCTTT.

The genes are TRBV6-2 or TRBV6-3 and TRBJ1-2; TRBD1 matches at 9 bases. Trimming took 3 bases from V and 8 from J; bases not matched to a gene: 7. This CDR3 is built from 14 residues. The germline gives CDR1 MNHEY, CDR2 SVGEGT. CDR3 protein: CASSYSGTGRGYTF. In DNA, the CDR3 is TGTGCCAGCAGTTATTCTGGGACAGGGAGAGGCTACACCTTC.